This T cell receptor beta chain emerged from a study of tumor and adjacent non-tumor tissue in lung cancer. Study-wide points: Tumor tissue had significantly higher TCR diversity than normal lung.

RNA was extracted from bulk tissue without any cell sorting. The normal lung tissue was taken more than 3 cm from the tumor edge. With respect to this clonotype: The antigen is not known. Relative to the germline gene, one junction end is altered; a read error may explain this.

Three rounds of nested PCR, following a modified ARM-PCR protocol, produced the TCRbeta library. Each CDR3 protein gets one entry after TCRdb re-called the multiplex PCR reads with MiXCR. The sample carries 60,000 to 80,000 distinct CDR3 sequences, less than 75% recorded once. The CDR3 is 14 amino acids. Germline CDR1 SGHAT, CDR2 FQNNGV. The sequence came from a woman between 45 and 65 years old with non-small cell lung cancer. The chain is built from TRBV11-2 and TRBJ2-2; tentatively, D is TRBD1 (6 bases). The material sequenced was distant non-tumor lung tissue. This chain's CDR3 is CASSKNWDTRELCF. CDR3 DNA sequence: TGTGCCAGCAGCAAAAACTGGGACACCAGGGAGTTGTGTTTT.